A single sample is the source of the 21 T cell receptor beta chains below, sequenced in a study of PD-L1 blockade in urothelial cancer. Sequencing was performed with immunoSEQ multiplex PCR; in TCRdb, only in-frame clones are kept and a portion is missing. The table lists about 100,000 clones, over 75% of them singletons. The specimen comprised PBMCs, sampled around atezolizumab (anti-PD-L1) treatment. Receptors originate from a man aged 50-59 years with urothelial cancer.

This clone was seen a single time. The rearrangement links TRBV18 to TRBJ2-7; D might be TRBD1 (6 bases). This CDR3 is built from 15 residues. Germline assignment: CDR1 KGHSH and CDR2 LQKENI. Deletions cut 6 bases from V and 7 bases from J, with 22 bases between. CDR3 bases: TGTGCCAGCTCCCCGGGGACATATGGCTCCGGGGAGCAGTACTTC. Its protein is CASSPGTYGSGEQYF.

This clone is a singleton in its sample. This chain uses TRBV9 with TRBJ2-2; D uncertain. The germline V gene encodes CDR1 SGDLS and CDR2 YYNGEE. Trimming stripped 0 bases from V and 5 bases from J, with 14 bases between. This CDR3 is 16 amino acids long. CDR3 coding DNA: TGTGCCAGCAGCGTAGATGTCAGGCCCCGGACCGGGGAGCTGTTTTTT. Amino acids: CASSVDVRPRTGELFF.

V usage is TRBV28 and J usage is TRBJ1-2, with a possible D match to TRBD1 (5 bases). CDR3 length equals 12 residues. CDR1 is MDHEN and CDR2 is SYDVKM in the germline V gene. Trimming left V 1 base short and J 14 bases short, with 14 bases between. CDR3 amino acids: CASSLSRARATF. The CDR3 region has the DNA TGTGCCAGCAGTTTATCCAGGGCCCGCGCGACCTTC.

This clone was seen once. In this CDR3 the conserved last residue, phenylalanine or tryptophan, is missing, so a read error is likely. This chain's CDR3 is CATSREGQGEYGYTS. The CDR3 DNA follows: TGTGCCACCAGCAGAGAAGGACAGGGTGAATATGGCTACACCTCC. This sequence joins TRBV15 and TRBJ1-2, with TRBD1 identical over 8 bases. This CDR3 is built from 15 residues. V lost 0 bases to trimming and J lost 5 bases; unmatched junction nucleotides: 5. Germline loops: CDR1 LNHNV, CDR2 YYDKDF (reference sequence).

In nucleotides, the CDR3 is TGTGCCACCAGCCCCCGACTAGCGGTAACCCAAGAGACCCAGTACTTC. It specifies CATSPRLAVTQETQYF. This chain joins TRBV15 and TRBJ2-5, with TRBD2 identical over 9 bases. The junction had 8 bases not matched to a gene; V was cut back by 5 bases and J by 1 base. CDR3 length equals 16 residues. The germline V gene has CDR1 LNHNV and CDR2 YYDKDF (reference sequence).

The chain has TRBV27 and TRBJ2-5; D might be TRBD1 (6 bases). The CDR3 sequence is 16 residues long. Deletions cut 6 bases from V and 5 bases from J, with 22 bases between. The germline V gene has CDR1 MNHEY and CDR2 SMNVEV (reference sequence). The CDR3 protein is CASRSHGTNPGETQYF. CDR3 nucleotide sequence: TGTGCCAGCAGGTCCCACGGGACAAACCCAGGGGAGACCCAGTACTTC.

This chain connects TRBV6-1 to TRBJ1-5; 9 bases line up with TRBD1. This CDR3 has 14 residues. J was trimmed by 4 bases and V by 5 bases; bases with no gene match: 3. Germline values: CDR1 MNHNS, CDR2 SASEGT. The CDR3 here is CASSFGTGNQPQHF. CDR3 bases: TGTGCCAGCAGTTTCGGGACAGGGAATCAGCCCCAGCATTTT.

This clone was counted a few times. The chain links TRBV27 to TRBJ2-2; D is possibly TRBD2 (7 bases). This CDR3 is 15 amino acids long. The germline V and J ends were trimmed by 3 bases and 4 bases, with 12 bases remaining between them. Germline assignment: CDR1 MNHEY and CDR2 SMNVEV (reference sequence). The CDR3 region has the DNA TGTGCCAGCAGTTTTCAAGGGGGGGCCACCGGGGAGCTGTTTTTT. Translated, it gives CASSFQGGATGELFF.

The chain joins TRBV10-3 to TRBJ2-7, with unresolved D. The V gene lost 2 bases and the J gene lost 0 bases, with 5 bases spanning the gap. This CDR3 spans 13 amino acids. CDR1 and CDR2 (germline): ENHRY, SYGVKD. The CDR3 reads CAISEASSYEQYF. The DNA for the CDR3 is TGTGCCATCAGTGAGGCGAGCTCCTACGAGCAGTACTTC.

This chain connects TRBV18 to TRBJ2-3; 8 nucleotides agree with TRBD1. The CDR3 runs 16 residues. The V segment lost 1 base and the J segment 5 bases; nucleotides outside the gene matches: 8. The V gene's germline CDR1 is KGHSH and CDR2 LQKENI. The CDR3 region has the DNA TGTGCCAGCTCACCACTGGGACAGGAGGGAAGAGATACGCAGTATTTT. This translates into CASSPLGQEGRDTQYF.

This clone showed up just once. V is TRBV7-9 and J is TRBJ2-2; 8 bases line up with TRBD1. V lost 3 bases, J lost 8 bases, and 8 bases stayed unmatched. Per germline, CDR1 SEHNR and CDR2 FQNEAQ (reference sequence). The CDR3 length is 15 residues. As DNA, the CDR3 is TGTGCCAGCAGCTTCTCAGGGGGCCTGTTTGGGGAGCTGTTTTTT. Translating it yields CASSFSGGLFGELFF.

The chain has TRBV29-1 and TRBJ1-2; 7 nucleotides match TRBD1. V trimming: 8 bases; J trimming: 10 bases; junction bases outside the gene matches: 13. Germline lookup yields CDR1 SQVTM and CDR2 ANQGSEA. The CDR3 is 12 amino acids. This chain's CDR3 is CSTKIRQGDYTF. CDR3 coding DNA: TGCAGCACTAAAATCAGACAGGGAGACTACACCTTC.

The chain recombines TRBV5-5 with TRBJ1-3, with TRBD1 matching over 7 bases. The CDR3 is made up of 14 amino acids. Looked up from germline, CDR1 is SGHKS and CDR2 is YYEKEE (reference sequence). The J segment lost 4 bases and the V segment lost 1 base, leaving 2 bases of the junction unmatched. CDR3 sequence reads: CASSLPGQGNTIYF. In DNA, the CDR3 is TGTGCCAGCAGCTTGCCGGGACAGGGAAACACCATATATTTT.

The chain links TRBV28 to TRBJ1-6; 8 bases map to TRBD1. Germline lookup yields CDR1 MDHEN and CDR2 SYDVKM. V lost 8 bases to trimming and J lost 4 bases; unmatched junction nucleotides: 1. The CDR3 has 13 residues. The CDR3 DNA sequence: TGTGCCAGCGGACAGGGTTATAATTCACCCCTCCACTTT. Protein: CASGQGYNSPLHF.

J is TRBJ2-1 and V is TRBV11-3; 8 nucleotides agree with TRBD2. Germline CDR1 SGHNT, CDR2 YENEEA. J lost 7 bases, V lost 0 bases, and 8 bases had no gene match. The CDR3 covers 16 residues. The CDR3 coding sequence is TGTGCCAGCAGCTTAGATCCGAGCGGGAGTAAAAATGAGCAGTTCTTC. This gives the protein CASSLDPSGSKNEQFF.

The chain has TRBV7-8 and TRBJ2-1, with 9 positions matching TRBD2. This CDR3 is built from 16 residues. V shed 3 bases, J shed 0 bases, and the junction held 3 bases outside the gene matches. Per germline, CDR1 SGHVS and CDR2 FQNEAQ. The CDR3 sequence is CASSFPSGVSYNEQFF. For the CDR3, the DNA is TGTGCCAGCAGCTTTCCTAGCGGGGTCTCCTACAATGAGCAGTTCTTC.

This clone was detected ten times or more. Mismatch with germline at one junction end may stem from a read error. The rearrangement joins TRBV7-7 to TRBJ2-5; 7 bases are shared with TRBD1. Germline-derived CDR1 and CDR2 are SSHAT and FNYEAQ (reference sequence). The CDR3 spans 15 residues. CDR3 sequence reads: CASSLGRTGQETQYF. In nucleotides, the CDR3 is TGTGCTAGCAGCTTAGGCAGGACAGGACAAGAGACCCAGTACTTC.

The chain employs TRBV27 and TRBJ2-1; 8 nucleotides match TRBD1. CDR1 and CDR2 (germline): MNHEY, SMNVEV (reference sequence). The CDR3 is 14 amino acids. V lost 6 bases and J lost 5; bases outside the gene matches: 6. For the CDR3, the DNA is TGTGCCAGCAGCCACCGGGACAGGAACAATGAGCAGTTCTTC. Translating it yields CASSHRDRNNEQFF.

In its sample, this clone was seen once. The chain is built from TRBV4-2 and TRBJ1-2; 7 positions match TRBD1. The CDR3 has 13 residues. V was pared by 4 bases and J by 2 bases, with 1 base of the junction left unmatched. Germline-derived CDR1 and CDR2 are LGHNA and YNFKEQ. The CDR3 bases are TGTGCCAGCAGCCCGGACAGGAACTATGGCTACACCTTC. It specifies CASSPDRNYGYTF.

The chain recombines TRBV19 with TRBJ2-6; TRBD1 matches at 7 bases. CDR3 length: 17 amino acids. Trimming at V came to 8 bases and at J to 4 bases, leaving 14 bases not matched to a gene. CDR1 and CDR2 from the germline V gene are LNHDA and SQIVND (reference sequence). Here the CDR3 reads CASQKPTGSLGANVLTF. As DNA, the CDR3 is TGTGCCAGTCAGAAGCCGACAGGGTCCTTGGGGGCCAACGTCCTGACTTTC.

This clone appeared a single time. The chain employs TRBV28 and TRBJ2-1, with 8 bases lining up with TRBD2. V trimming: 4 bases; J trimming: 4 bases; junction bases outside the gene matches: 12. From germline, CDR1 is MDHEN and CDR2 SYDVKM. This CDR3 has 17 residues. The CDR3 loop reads CASSSPLLAGGYNEQFF. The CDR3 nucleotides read TGTGCCAGCAGTTCCCCTCTACTCGCGGGAGGATACAATGAGCAGTTCTTC.